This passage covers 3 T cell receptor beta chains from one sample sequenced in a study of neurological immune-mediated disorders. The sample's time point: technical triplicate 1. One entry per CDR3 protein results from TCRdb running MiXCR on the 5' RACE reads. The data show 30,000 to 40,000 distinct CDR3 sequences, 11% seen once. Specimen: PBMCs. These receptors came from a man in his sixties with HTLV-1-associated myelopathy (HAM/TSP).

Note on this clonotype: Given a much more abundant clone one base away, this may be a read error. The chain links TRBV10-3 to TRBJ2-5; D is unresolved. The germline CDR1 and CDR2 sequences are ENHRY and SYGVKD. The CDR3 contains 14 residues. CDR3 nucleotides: TGTGCCATCAGAGAGTCACGGCAACAAGAGACCCAGTACTTC. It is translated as CAIRESRQQETQYF.

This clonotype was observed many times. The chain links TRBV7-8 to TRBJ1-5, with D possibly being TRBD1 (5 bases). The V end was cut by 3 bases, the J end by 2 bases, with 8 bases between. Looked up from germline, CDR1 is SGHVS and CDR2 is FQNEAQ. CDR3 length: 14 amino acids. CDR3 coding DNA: TGTGCCAGCAGCTTTACGGGGGGCAATCAGCCCCAGCATTTT. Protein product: CASSFTGGNQPQHF.

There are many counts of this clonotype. The DNA of the CDR3 is TGTGCCACCAGCACCTTACAGGGCACCTTTTTGGAGACCCAGTACTTC. This translates into CATSTLQGTFLETQYF. The chain employs TRBV15 and TRBJ2-5; possible D gene TRBD1, 6 bases. Germline V CDR1 and CDR2: LNHNV, YYDKDF (reference sequence). V was trimmed by 4 bases and J by 5 bases, leaving 20 bases between them. The CDR3 consists of 16 residues.